This T cell receptor (beta chain) was profiled in a study of OX40 agonist ivuxolimab in advanced cancers. Study in general: The study enrolled dose-escalation patients with hepatocellular carcinoma, melanoma, renal cell or head and neck cancer. Aged 23 to 79 with a mean of approximately 60 years, they were about 78% male. Past anti-PD-1, anti-PD-L1 or anti-CTLA-4 therapy was accepted, and 40% had received some.

Germline V lookup: CDR1 MGHRA, CDR2 YSYEKL. The CDR3 loop spans 12 amino acids. V was cut by 2 bases and J by 1 base, with 2 bases left in between. This clone has a handful of counts. This table comes from immunoSEQ multiplex PCR, and its TCRdb copy is limited to in-frame clones, with some not included. This sample carries 9,000 to 13,000 clones, around 80% of them seen once, and the ten largest clones take about 15%. V is TRBV4-1 and J is TRBJ1-1; no clear D gene. Sequenced here: CD4+ or CD8+ T cells sorted from blood, sampled in a trial of the OX40 agonist ivuxolimab. This sequence originates from an adult with an advanced solid tumor such as melanoma, head and neck, liver or kidney cancer. CDR3 residues: CASSQSNTEAFF. The CDR3 DNA is TGCGCCAGCAGCCAATCGAACACTGAAGCTTTCTTT.